The 32 T cell receptor beta chains below all came from one sample that was sequenced in a study of radiation and T cells in renal cell carcinoma. Produced via immunoSEQ multiplex PCR; TCRdb's table is partial and in-frame only. This table has around 140,000 clones, approximately 87% appearing once. Time point described: baseline pretreatment blood. Noted treatment: 15 Gy SBRT to primary tumor, nephrectomy 4 weeks later. The sequences come from blood, collected from a patient whose treatment included radiotherapy and nephrectomy. The receptors derive from a woman between 50 and 59 years old with renal cell carcinoma.

In regard to this clone: Other DNA sequences in this sample translate to the same CDR3. This chain joins TRBV7-2 and TRBJ1-1, with 9 bases lining up with TRBD1. V shed 5 bases and J 2 bases; nucleotides not matched to a gene: 6. The germline gives CDR1 SGHTA, CDR2 FQGNSA. CDR3 length: 15 residues. The CDR3 DNA reads TGTGCCAGCAGCCTTCAGGGACAGGGAAACACTGAAGCTTTCTTT. Translation gives CASSLQGQGNTEAFF.

J is TRBJ2-7 and V is TRBV6-5, with D unclear. The CDR3 spans 13 residues. V was trimmed by 8 bases and J by 3 bases, leaving 14 bases between them. Germline CDR1 and CDR2: MNHEY and SVGAGI. The CDR3 loop is CASAWAYNYEQYF. CDR3 in DNA: TGTGCCAGCGCATGGGCCTACAACTACGAGCAGTACTTC.

The chain has TRBV18 and TRBJ2-7; D is perhaps TRBD2 (6 bases). Germline assignment: CDR1 KGHSH and CDR2 LQKENI. The V end lost 3 bases, the J end lost 1 base, and 19 bases lay between the germline ends. This CDR3 comprises 17 residues. The CDR3 loop reads CASSPSLGGDTSYEQYF. CDR3 bases: TGTGCCAGCTCACCCTCTCTCGGGGGTGACACATCCTACGAGCAGTACTTC.

This chain uses TRBV9 with TRBJ2-5, with no clear D. From germline, CDR1 is SGDLS and CDR2 YYNGEE. The germline V and J ends were trimmed by 3 bases and 4 bases, with 7 bases remaining between them. This CDR3 spans 12 amino acids. CDR3 loop: CASSGTTETQYF. DNA for the CDR3: TGTGCCAGCAGCGGAACGACAGAGACCCAGTACTTC. Filled out from reference TRBV9 and TRBJ2-5, the complete variable domain reads DSGVTQTPKHLITATGQRVTLRCSPRSGDLSVYWYQQSLDQGLQFLIQYYNGEERAKGNILERFSAQQFPDLHSELNLSSLELGDSALYFCASSGTTETQYFGPGTRLLVL.

The rearrangement joins TRBV6-5 to TRBJ1-6; TRBD1 agrees at 10 bases. With V trimmed by 6 bases and J by 7 bases, 6 bases remained unmatched. Looked up from germline, CDR1 is MNHEY and CDR2 is SVGAGI. CDR3 length: 15 amino acids. CDR3 sequence (DNA): TGTGCCAGCAGACATCCGGACAGGGGGAATTCACCCCTCCACTTT. Translated: CASRHPDRGNSPLHF.

The V call is TRBV7-2, the J call TRBJ1-4; 9 nucleotides line up with TRBD1. CDR3 length equals 17 residues. With V trimmed by 0 bases and J by 2 bases, 4 bases remained unmatched. The V gene's germline CDR1 is SGHTA and CDR2 FQGNSA. CDR3 amino acids: CASSLARGQGTNEKLFF. CDR3 DNA sequence: TGTGCCAGCAGCTTAGCCCGCGGACAGGGGACTAATGAAAAACTGTTTTTT.

The rearrangement joins TRBV7-9 to TRBJ2-7, with D perhaps assigned TRBD1 or TRBD2 (5 bases each). CDR3 length: 14 amino acids. Per the germline V gene, CDR1 is SEHNR and CDR2 is FQNEAQ (reference sequence). The V end lost 1 base, the J end lost 4 bases, and 11 bases lay between the germline ends. The CDR3 nucleotides are TGTGCCAGCAGCTTAGGAGGCAGGGAGTACGAGCAGTACTTC. This encodes CASSLGGREYEQYF.

The rearrangement uses TRBV7-2 and TRBJ2-5, with 14 bases lining up with TRBD2. The CDR3 covers 18 residues. Germline V gene sequence: CDR1 SGHTA, CDR2 FQGNSA. Trimming cost V 4 bases and J 3 bases; bases outside gene matches: 10. The CDR3 spells CASSSQLSGLAGEETQYF. Written as DNA, the CDR3 is TGTGCCAGCAGCTCGCAGCTATCGGGACTAGCGGGGGAAGAGACCCAGTACTTC.

This clone was counted between two and nine times. The V and J genes are TRBV7-9 and TRBJ1-3; 7 bases are shared with TRBD1. Germline CDR1 is SEHNR and CDR2 is FQNEAQ (reference sequence). The CDR3 extends over 14 amino acids. Trimming took 10 bases from V and 1 from J; bases not matched to a gene: 7. CDR3 sequence: CATRQGSSGNTIYF. The CDR3 coding sequence is TGTGCCACCCGACAGGGCAGTTCTGGAAACACCATATATTTT.

The chain couples TRBV10-2 to TRBJ1-5; 7 nucleotides match TRBD1. J gave up 5 bases and V 6 bases, and 4 bases lay outside the gene matches. Germline-derived CDR1 and CDR2 are WSHSY and SAAADI. The CDR3 is 13 residues long. In DNA, the CDR3 is TGCGCCAGCAGGGACCAGGGGGATCAGCCCCAGCATTTT. Translation: CASRDQGDQPQHF.

This rearrangement joins TRBV5-4 to TRBJ1-2, with D possibly matching TRBD1 (5 bases). Germline V lookup: CDR1 SGHNT, CDR2 YYREEE (reference sequence). V dropped 2 bases and J dropped 4 bases, with 18 bases sitting between them. This CDR3 is built from 16 residues. CDR3: CASSLGHPPTPYGYTF. The CDR3 nucleotides read TGTGCCAGCAGCTTAGGACACCCCCCTACTCCCTATGGCTACACCTTC.

The J gene is TRBJ1-2, the V gene TRBV6-6, with 7 bases matching TRBD1. The CDR3 totals 16 residues. Germline CDR1 MNHNY, CDR2 SVGAGI (reference sequence). Trimming at V came to 1 base and at J to 7 bases, leaving 12 bases not matched to a gene. The CDR3 spells CASSYLSRGAGPGYTF. The CDR3 DNA reads TGTGCCAGCAGTTACTTGTCCAGGGGGGCGGGGCCTGGCTACACCTTC.

The gene calls are TRBV7-8 and TRBJ1-1, with 7 bases that match TRBD1. The germline CDR1 and CDR2 sequences are SGHVS and FQNEAQ. J gave up 10 bases and V 1 base, and 6 bases lay outside the gene matches. This CDR3 contains 13 residues. CDR3 nucleotide sequence: TGTGCCAGCAGCTTAGGTTATGACAGGGTAGCTTTCTTT. It specifies CASSLGYDRVAFF. Full variable domain (outside the CDR3, taken from reference TRBV7-8 and TRBJ1-1): GAGVSQSPRYKVAKRGQDVALRCDPISGHVSLFWYQQALGQGPEFLTYFQNEAQLDKSGLPSDRFFAERPEGSVSTLKIQRTQQEDSAVYLCASSLGYDRVAFFGQGTRLTVV.

The chain links TRBV7-2 to TRBJ1-1; unclear D gene. The germline gives CDR1 SGHTA, CDR2 FQGNSA. The CDR3 consists of 14 residues. V lost 1 base and J lost 1, with 7 bases in between. CDR3 amino acids: CASSLDTPNTEAFF. CDR3 nucleotides: TGTGCCAGCAGCTTAGATACCCCGAACACTGAAGCTTTCTTT.

The chain employs TRBV10-3 and TRBJ2-2, with 7 positions matching TRBD2. Germline CDR1 and CDR2: ENHRY and SYGVKD. The CDR3 has 14 amino acids. Trimming at V came to 6 bases and at J to 1 base, leaving 2 bases not matched to a gene. CDR3 in amino acids: CAIRASGNTGELFF. For the CDR3, the DNA is TGTGCCATCAGGGCTAGCGGGAACACCGGGGAGCTGTTTTTT.

The chain uses TRBV7-3 and TRBJ2-5; TRBD2 matches 15 bases. This CDR3 has 17 residues. V was pared by 5 bases and J by 3 bases, with 7 bases of the junction left unmatched. Looked up from germline, CDR1 is SGHTA and CDR2 is FQGTGA. CDR3 residues: CASSPEGLAGGKETQYF. The CDR3, as DNA: TGTGCCAGCAGCCCCGAAGGACTAGCGGGAGGGAAAGAGACCCAGTACTTC.

V is TRBV19 and J is TRBJ2-1, with TRBD2 matching over 10 bases. V lost 5 bases, J lost 0 bases, and 7 bases stayed unmatched. CDR3 length equals 17 residues. The germline V gene encodes CDR1 LNHDA and CDR2 SQIVND (reference sequence). CDR3: CASSAGLAVHSYNEQFF. The CDR3 DNA follows: TGTGCCAGTAGTGCAGGACTAGCGGTCCACTCCTACAATGAGCAGTTCTTC.

This sequence joins TRBV18 and TRBJ2-7; a possible D gene is TRBD1 (5 bases). CDR3 length: 11 amino acids. V was trimmed by 6 bases and J by 7 bases, leaving 10 bases between them. Germline V lookup: CDR1 KGHSH, CDR2 LQKENI. Written as DNA, the CDR3 is TGTGCCAGCTCGTACAGGTTTGAGCAGTACTTC. Protein: CASSYRFEQYF. Together with reference TRBV18 and TRBJ2-7, the CDR3 gives the full variable domain: NAGVMQNPRHLVRRRGQEARLRCSPMKGHSHVYWYRQLPEEGLKFMVYLQKENIIDESGMPKERFSAEFPKEGPSILRIQQVVRGDSAAYFCASSYRFEQYFGPGTRLTVT.

This chain uses TRBV11-3 with TRBJ2-1, with 9 bases fitting TRBD2. This CDR3 is built from 15 residues. V lost 7 bases, J lost 5 bases, and 9 bases stayed unmatched. Germline V gene lookup returns CDR1 SGHNT and CDR2 YENEEA. The CDR3 nucleotides read TGTGCCAGCACAACCCGACTAGCGGAGGACAATGAGCAGTTCTTC. It codes for CASTTRLAEDNEQFF.

The rearrangement uses TRBV9 and TRBJ2-3; no clear D. The germline V and J ends were trimmed by 0 bases and 1 base, with 6 bases remaining between them. The germline V gene has CDR1 SGDLS and CDR2 YYNGEE. This CDR3 is 14 amino acids long. This chain's CDR3 is CASSVDRGTDTQYF. The CDR3 bases are TGTGCCAGCAGCGTAGATCGGGGCACAGATACGCAGTATTTT.

This chain joins TRBV4-1 and TRBJ2-7, with D perhaps TRBD1 (6 bases). Germline V lookup: CDR1 MGHRA, CDR2 YSYEKL. The CDR3 length is 13 residues. Between the trimmed V and J ends, which lost 5 bases and 3 bases, there was a span of 11 bases. CDR3 loop: CASSTGQFYEQYF. CDR3 in DNA: TGCGCCAGCAGCACCGGACAGTTCTACGAGCAGTACTTC.

CDR3 sequence (DNA): TGTGCCAGCAGCTTAGAGGGACAGGGCCAATCGAACACTGAAGCTTTCTTT. It codes for CASSLEGQGQSNTEAFF. The chain is built from TRBV7-2 and TRBJ1-1, with TRBD1 matching over 9 bases. Trimming cost V 1 base and J 1 base; bases outside gene matches: 7. CDR1 is SGHTA, CDR2 FQGNSA, per germline. This CDR3 is built from 17 residues.

This chain connects TRBV5-4 to TRBJ1-2; D not resolved. Trimming removed 0 bases at V and 6 bases at J, with 9 bases between. The CDR3 contains 13 residues. In germline, CDR1 is SGHNT, CDR2 YYREEE (reference sequence). Here the CDR3 reads CASSLAVHDGYTF. DNA for the CDR3: TGTGCCAGCAGCTTGGCCGTGCACGATGGCTACACCTTC.

Many counts were recorded for this clone. The same CDR3 also results from other DNA sequences found in this sample. The chain couples TRBV19 to TRBJ2-7; D gene ambiguous. Germline loops: CDR1 LNHDA, CDR2 SQIVND (reference sequence). The CDR3 is 14 amino acids. V lost 3 bases to trimming and J lost 3 bases, with 12 bases between them. The CDR3 sequence is CASSIGQVHYEQYF. Written as DNA, the CDR3 is TGTGCCAGTAGTATTGGCCAGGTCCACTACGAGCAGTACTTC. Together with reference TRBV19 and TRBJ2-7, the CDR3 gives the full variable domain: DGGITQSPKYLFRKEGQNVTLSCEQNLNHDAMYWYRQDPGQGLRLIYYSQIVNDFQKGDIAEGYSVSREKKESFPLTVTSAQKNPTAFYLCASSIGQVHYEQYFGPGTRLTVT.

This chain joins TRBV4-3 and TRBJ1-2; 7 positions agree with TRBD1. Germline assignment: CDR1 LGHNA and CDR2 YSLEER. V shed 0 bases and J 8 bases; nucleotides not matched to a gene: 3. The CDR3 totals 13 residues. The CDR3 sequence is CASSQEGGGGYTF. In DNA form, the CDR3 reads TGCGCCAGCAGCCAAGAGGGAGGGGGCGGCTACACCTTC.

The chain couples TRBV7-2 to TRBJ2-2, with D tentatively TRBD2 (7 bases). CDR3 length: 15 amino acids. The V gene lost 2 bases and the J gene lost 7 bases, with 14 bases spanning the gap. Germline V CDR1 and CDR2: SGHTA, FQGNSA. The CDR3 loop is CASSLHGGGGGELFF. The CDR3 DNA follows: TGTGCCAGCAGCTTACATGGCGGGGGCGGCGGGGAGCTGTTTTTT.

The rearrangement links TRBV13 to TRBJ1-2; D unresolved. The CDR3 is 13 residues long. Trimming removed 6 bases from V and 8 bases from J, with 16 bases in between. Germline-derived CDR1 and CDR2 are PRHDT and FYEKMQ (reference sequence). CDR3 sequence: CASSQSGVGGYTF. The CDR3, as DNA: TGTGCCAGCAGTCAATCCGGTGTGGGAGGCTACACCTTC.

The chain couples TRBV5-1 to TRBJ2-1, with TRBD2 matching 9 bases. V shed 4 bases and J 5 bases; nucleotides not matched to a gene: 4. The length of the CDR3 is 14 residues. Germline V CDR1 and CDR2: SGHRS, YFSETQ. The CDR3 protein is CASSVPSGDNEQFF. CDR3 nucleotide sequence: TGCGCCAGCAGCGTTCCTAGCGGGGACAATGAGCAGTTCTTC. Filled out from reference TRBV5-1 and TRBJ2-1, the complete variable domain reads KAGVTQTPRYLIKTRGQQVTLSCSPISGHRSVSWYQQTPGQGLQFLFEYFSETQRNKGNFPGRFSGRQFSNSRSEMNVSTLELGDSALYLCASSVPSGDNEQFFGPGTRLTVL.

The chain joins TRBV5-1 to TRBJ2-7; D not resolved. The CDR3 totals 13 residues. In germline, CDR1 is SGHRS, CDR2 YFSETQ. The V end lost 0 bases, the J end lost 5 bases, and 9 bases lay between the germline ends. The CDR3 sequence: CASSLALLDEQYF. As DNA, the CDR3 is TGCGCCAGCAGCTTGGCTTTGTTGGACGAGCAGTACTTC.

This clone has a single count. The gene calls are TRBV5-6 and TRBJ2-2; D may be TRBD2 (6 bases). V was shortened by 4 bases and J by 5 bases, with 9 bases between the two germline ends. The V gene's germline CDR1 is SGHDT and CDR2 YYEEEE. The CDR3 length is 13 residues. The CDR3 coding sequence is TGTGCCAGCAGCCACCTAGCGACCGGGGAGCTGTTTTTT. It encodes CASSHLATGELFF.

The CDR3 protein is CASSQLTGLNTEAFF. The DNA for the CDR3 is TGCGCCAGCAGCCAGCTGACAGGATTGAACACTGAAGCTTTCTTT. J is TRBJ1-1 and V is TRBV4-3, with D tentatively TRBD1 (6 bases). Trimming removed 3 bases from V and 0 bases from J, with 11 bases in between. This CDR3 has 15 amino acids. Germline CDR1 is LGHNA and CDR2 is YSLEER.

This clone appeared a single time. The chain uses TRBV27 and TRBJ2-3; tentatively, D is TRBD1 (5 bases). Germline loops: CDR1 MNHEY, CDR2 SMNVEV (reference sequence). The CDR3 spans 12 residues. V was cut by 5 bases and J by 5 bases, with 8 bases left in between. CDR3 sequence reads: CASSTQGDTQYF. CDR3 coding DNA: TGTGCCAGCAGTACGCAGGGAGATACGCAGTATTTT.